This TCR beta chain was sequenced during a study of blood T cells in healthy people across ages. Around 10 milliliters was the volume of peripheral blood drawn from each donor. PBMCs, at least 7 million per sample, were isolated. With a J-beta primer mix and a sample-barcoded 5' primer, a second PCR ran about 7 to 11 cycles. Every cDNA was tagged by a template-switch adaptor with 12 random nucleotides. MiXCR, run by TCRdb on the 5' RACE reads, gives a single entry per CDR3 protein. The table lists approximately 780,000 distinct CDR3 sequences, about 26% of them singletons. V lost 4 bases to trimming and J lost 6 bases, with 19 bases between them. The CDR3 runs 15 residues. CDR1 is SGHRS and CDR2 is YFSETQ in the germline V gene. These records were also assigned to another study, of T cells of mothers and their children.

The clonotype was recovered from a boy aged 10-17 years in good health. The rearrangement joins TRBV5-1 to TRBJ1-1; a possible D gene is TRBD1 (6 bases). Specimen: blood. CDR3 DNA sequence: TGCGCCAGCAGCGCCACGGGGGGCGCGGGGGCTGAAGCTTTCTTT. It codes for CASSATGGAGAEAFF.